Shown below are 20 T cell receptor beta chains from a single sample sequenced in a study of cytomegalovirus exposure and HLA in healthy donors. Libraries were prepared by immunoSEQ multiplex PCR; TCRdb keeps only in-frame clonotypes and omits some of them. The sample has about 140,000 clones, around 88% seen once; the top ten hold roughly 7.7%. Sequencing was done on a sample of PBMCs. The source of these receptors is a woman aged 18-29 years in good health and CMV-seropositive.

The chain carries TRBV29-1 and TRBJ2-1; a weak D match, TRBD1 (6 bases). The V gene lost 6 bases and the J gene lost 0 bases, with 12 bases spanning the gap. The CDR3 runs 14 residues. Germline V gene sequence: CDR1 SQVTM, CDR2 ANQGSEA. As DNA, the CDR3 is TGCAGCGTGGGGAAGGACAGCTCCTACAATGAGCAGTTCTTC. Its protein is CSVGKDSSYNEQFF.

This chain connects TRBV7-2 to TRBJ1-1, with TRBD1 matching over 8 bases. Trimming cost V 5 bases and J 9 bases; bases outside gene matches: 8. The CDR3 totals 13 residues. CDR1 SGHTA and CDR2 FQGNSA come from the germline V gene. CDR3 in amino acids: CASSEDRDRKAFF. CDR3 bases: TGTGCCAGCAGCGAAGACCGGGACAGGAAAGCTTTCTTT.

V gene TRBV10-3 combines with J gene TRBJ1-1; TRBD1 aligns across 8 bases. This CDR3 is built from 14 residues. V was pared by 4 bases and J by 5 bases, with 6 bases of the junction left unmatched. Germline values: CDR1 ENHRY, CDR2 SYGVKD. CDR3 bases: TGTGCCATCAGTGGGTCGGACAGGGATACTGAAGCTTTCTTT. Residues: CAISGSDRDTEAFF.

The V call is TRBV5-1, the J call TRBJ1-3; D uncertain. Between the trimmed V and J ends, which lost 0 bases and 0 bases, there was a span of 16 bases. Germline V gene lookup returns CDR1 SGHRS and CDR2 YFSETQ. The length of the CDR3 is 18 residues. The CDR3 spells CASSLAQQAHNSGNTIYF. DNA of the CDR3: TGCGCCAGCAGCTTGGCCCAGCAGGCCCATAACTCTGGAAACACCATATATTTT.

V gene TRBV28 combines with J gene TRBJ1-1; D gene ambiguous. The V gene lost 2 bases and the J gene lost 6 bases, with 10 bases spanning the gap. Germline CDR1 MDHEN, CDR2 SYDVKM. The CDR3 is 13 residues long. The CDR3 DNA reads as TGTGCCAGCAGTTTAATCGTCGTCGCTGAAGCTTTCTTT. Its protein is CASSLIVVAEAFF. Full variable domain (outside the CDR3, taken from reference TRBV28 and TRBJ1-1): DVKVTQSSRYLVKRTGEKVFLECVQDMDHENMFWYRQDPGLGLRLIYFSYDVKMKEKGDIPEGYSVSREKKERFSLILESASTNQTSMYLCASSLIVVAEAFFGQGTRLTVV.

This chain joins TRBV21-1 and TRBJ1-2; the DNA was not used to check the table's D call, TRBD1. TRBV21-1 is given as a pseudogene. This CDR3 has 15 amino acids. The CDR3 region is CASSKASRDRYGYTF. The DNA of the CDR3 is TGTGCCAGCAGCAAAGCGTCCCGGGACAGGTATGGCTACACCTTC.

The chain carries TRBV25-1 and TRBJ1-1; 7 positions match TRBD1. The CDR3 is 13 residues long. The J segment lost 4 bases and the V segment lost 7 bases, leaving 6 bases of the junction unmatched. The germline V gene has CDR1 MGHDK and CDR2 SYGVNS. The CDR3 coding sequence is TGTGCCAGCATCGGGCAGGGGGTCACTGAAGCTTTCTTT. Translated: CASIGQGVTEAFF.

J is TRBJ2-3 and V is TRBV28; weak D call: TRBD2 (6 bases). The V and J ends lost 5 bases and 2 bases respectively, with 14 bases between them. The CDR3 loop spans 15 amino acids. Germline V gene sequence: CDR1 MDHEN, CDR2 SYDVKM. The CDR3 DNA is TGTGCCAGCAGTATCTTAGCGGACCTCACAGATACGCAGTATTTT. Translated, it gives CASSILADLTDTQYF.

The chain employs TRBV29-1 and TRBJ1-2, with 7 bases lining up with TRBD1. The length of the CDR3 is 13 residues. J lost 4 bases, V lost 4 bases, and 6 bases had no gene match. Germline CDR1 SQVTM, CDR2 ANQGSEA. The CDR3 loop reads CSVVQGVIYGYTF. The CDR3 nucleotides are TGCAGCGTTGTCCAGGGGGTTATCTATGGCTACACCTTC.

V usage is TRBV6-1 and J usage is TRBJ2-3, with TRBD2 matching 12 bases. V trimming: 7 bases; J trimming: 4 bases; junction bases outside the gene matches: 3. The germline V gene has CDR1 MNHNS and CDR2 SASEGT. The CDR3 is 14 residues long. The CDR3 reads CASTLAGGPDTQYF. The CDR3 nucleotides read TGTGCCAGCACCCTAGCGGGGGGGCCAGATACGCAGTATTTT.

The CDR3 is CASSTTVPSNYGYTF. CDR3 bases: TGTGCCAGCAGTACGACAGTACCTTCTAACTATGGCTACACCTTC. This sequence joins TRBV6-1 and TRBJ1-2, with D tentatively TRBD1 (5 bases). Trimming removed 5 bases from V and 0 bases from J, with 13 bases in between. Germline CDR1 and CDR2: MNHNS and SASEGT. The CDR3 spans 15 residues.

V and J are TRBV29-1 and TRBJ2-7; TRBD1 matches at 7 bases. CDR3 length equals 13 residues. After removal of 3 bases from V and 5 bases from J, the junction contained 7 bases not matched to a gene. CDR1 and CDR2 (germline): SQVTM, ANQGSEA. The CDR3 is CSVDTGELDEQYF. In DNA, the CDR3 is TGCAGCGTTGATACAGGGGAACTCGACGAGCAGTACTTC.

The CDR3 reads CASSPRQGVSSYNEQFF. The CDR3 nucleotides are TGTGCCAGCTCACCACGGCAGGGGGTCAGCTCCTACAATGAGCAGTTCTTC. The chain links TRBV18 to TRBJ2-1; the match to TRBD1 covers 7 bases. Germline values: CDR1 KGHSH, CDR2 LQKENI. The CDR3 has 17 amino acids. V dropped 1 base and J dropped 0; count of bases not matched to a gene: 6.

This clone was recorded only once. The chain couples TRBV28 to TRBJ1-1, with no clear D. From germline, CDR1 is MDHEN and CDR2 SYDVKM. The CDR3 runs to 13 residues. Deletions cut 5 bases from V and 1 base from J, with 8 bases between. CDR3 bases: TGTGCCAGCAGTACCTACAGGAACACTGAAGCTTTCTTT. This codes for CASSTYRNTEAFF. Combining the CDR3 with reference TRBV28 and TRBJ1-1 gives the whole variable domain DVKVTQSSRYLVKRTGEKVFLECVQDMDHENMFWYRQDPGLGLRLIYFSYDVKMKEKGDIPEGYSVSREKKERFSLILESASTNQTSMYLCASSTYRNTEAFFGQGTRLTVV.

This sequence joins TRBV5-1 and TRBJ1-1; TRBD1 agrees at 8 bases. The ends lost 0 bases at V and 4 bases at J; junction bases unmatched: 5. From germline, CDR1 is SGHRS and CDR2 YFSETQ. The CDR3 runs 15 residues. The CDR3 coding sequence is TGCGCCAGCAGCTTGGTGGACAGGGTGGCCACTGAAGCTTTCTTT. It translates to CASSLVDRVATEAFF.

This chain joins TRBV19 and TRBJ1-2; 10 positions agree with TRBD1. Germline lookup yields CDR1 LNHDA and CDR2 SQIVND (reference sequence). The CDR3 runs 14 residues. Unmatched junction bases numbered 6, after V lost 3 bases and J lost 8 bases. This chain's CDR3 is CASSIRTGGDGYTF. CDR3 bases: TGTGCCAGTAGTATCCGGACAGGGGGTGACGGCTACACCTTC.

This rearrangement joins TRBV5-4 to TRBJ2-5, with D perhaps matching TRBD2 (6 bases). CDR1 is SGHNT and CDR2 is YYREEE in the germline V gene (reference sequence). This CDR3 is built from 16 residues. V was pared by 4 bases and J by 4 bases, with 20 bases between. As DNA, the CDR3 is TGTGCCAGCAGCCGGGGAGGAGCCAGCGGCCTAGAGACCCAGTACTTC. Its translation is CASSRGGASGLETQYF.

The V gene is TRBV9, the J gene TRBJ2-1; the match to TRBD2 covers 11 bases. Germline V gene data show CDR1 as SGDLS and CDR2 as YYNGEE. The CDR3 has 20 amino acids. V was pared by 0 bases and J by 0 bases, with 11 bases of the junction left unmatched. CDR3 sequence reads: CASSVVGVLAGGGSYNEQFF. The CDR3 nucleotides read TGTGCCAGCAGCGTAGTTGGAGTGCTAGCGGGAGGAGGCTCCTACAATGAGCAGTTCTTC.

The chain joins TRBV6-5 to TRBJ1-1; 9 nucleotides line up with TRBD1. The V and J ends lost 6 bases and 4 bases, in that order; junction bases with no gene match: 9. This CDR3 has 15 amino acids. Germline V gives CDR1 MNHEY, CDR2 SVGAGI. The CDR3 DNA sequence: TGTGCCAGCAGGATCCGGGACAGGGCCCGCACTGAAGCTTTCTTT. Translation: CASRIRDRARTEAFF.

The chain combines TRBV19 with TRBJ2-7, with TRBD2 matching 12 bases. V lost 4 bases to trimming and J lost 3 bases; unmatched junction nucleotides: 1. CDR3 length: 14 residues. Germline V gene sequence: CDR1 LNHDA, CDR2 SQIVND (reference sequence). CDR3 loop: CASSTGLAGYEQYF. As DNA, the CDR3 is TGTGCCAGTAGTACGGGACTAGCGGGCTACGAGCAGTACTTC.